Following are 23 T cell receptor beta chains from one sample sequenced in a study of blood T cells in healthy people across ages. The second PCR ran about 7 to 12 cycles with a sample-barcoded 5' primer and J-beta primers. Using its own MiXCR run on the 5' RACE reads, TCRdb lists one record per CDR3 protein. The table lists 1.5 million to 2 million distinct CDR3 sequences, about 39% of them singletons. The sample was blood. These receptors all stem from a human donor in good health.

This chain joins TRBV6-4 and TRBJ1-4; TRBD1 matches 8 bases. This CDR3 is 15 amino acids long. The V and J ends lost 7 bases and 6 bases, in that order; junction bases with no gene match: 10. Germline CDR1 and CDR2: MRHNA and SNTAGT. This chain's CDR3 is CASIAPETGDEKLFF. The CDR3 DNA reads as TGTGCCAGCATCGCACCCGAGACAGGGGATGAAAAACTGTTTTTT.

The table lists this clonotype with a count of one. The chain recombines TRBV20-1 with TRBJ1-4; D remains ambiguous. CDR1 and CDR2 from the germline V gene are DFQATT and SNEGSKA (reference sequence). The length of the CDR3 is 15 residues. Trimming pared 5 bases from V and 7 bases from J, leaving 20 bases between. The CDR3: CSAGLLGRGGEKLFF. The CDR3 DNA is TGCAGTGCTGGGCTCCTCGGCCGTGGAGGTGAAAAACTGTTTTTT.

The chain is built from TRBV25-1 and TRBJ2-1; 7 nucleotides align to TRBD1. This CDR3 has 11 residues. CDR1 is MGHDK and CDR2 is SYGVNS in the germline V gene. Trimming took 8 bases from V and 10 from J; bases not matched to a gene: 5. The chain's CDR3 is CASADREEQFF. Written as DNA, the CDR3 is TGTGCCAGCGCCGACAGGGAGGAGCAGTTCTTC.

This clonotype was seen a handful of times. The chain carries TRBV5-1 and TRBJ2-7; the D gene is possibly TRBD1 (5 bases). V lost 3 bases and J lost 1, with 11 bases in between. Germline CDR1 and CDR2: SGHRS and YFSETQ. The CDR3 extends over 14 amino acids. CDR3 bases: TGCGCCAGCAGCTGGGGCGACAGTTCCTACGAGCAGTACTTC. Translating gives CASSWGDSSYEQYF.

The chain has TRBV7-3 and TRBJ2-3; 14 bases are a match to TRBD2. Germline V lookup: CDR1 SGHTA, CDR2 FQGTGA. V dropped 3 bases and J dropped 4; count of bases not matched to a gene: 3. This CDR3 region has 16 residues. CDR3 sequence: CASSLGLAGVSDTQYF. The CDR3 bases are TGTGCCAGCAGCTTGGGACTAGCGGGGGTGTCAGATACGCAGTATTTT. The variable domain in full, with the rest retrieved from reference TRBV7-3 and TRBJ2-3, is GAGVSQTPSNKVTEKGKYVELRCDPISGHTALYWYRQSLGQGPEFLIYFQGTGAADDSGLPNDRFFAVRPEGSVSTLKIQRTERGDSAVYLCASSLGLAGVSDTQYFGPGTRLTVL.

This clonotype was seen more than once but under ten times. The rearrangement links TRBV27 to TRBJ2-7; tentative D call: TRBD1 (7 bases). V gave up 5 bases and J gave up 7 bases, with 24 bases separating them. This CDR3 contains 16 residues. Germline CDR1 is MNHEY and CDR2 is SMNVEV (reference sequence). The CDR3 region is CASSPSRGTVIYEQYF. CDR3 sequence (DNA): TGTGCCAGCAGTCCATCCCGGGGGACAGTGATTTATGAGCAGTACTTC.

This clonotype was observed a handful of times. The rearrangement links TRBV10-3 to TRBJ2-2; D might be TRBD1 (5 bases). This CDR3 has 14 amino acids. Germline assignment: CDR1 ENHRY and CDR2 SYGVKD. Trimming took off 3 bases at V and 7 bases at J, with 12 bases between the two ends. CDR3 loop: CAISDLQDGGELFF. The CDR3, as DNA: TGTGCCATCAGTGACCTACAGGACGGCGGGGAGCTGTTTTTT.

The rearrangement uses TRBV6-2 or TRBV6-3 and TRBJ2-1, with TRBD2 matching 7 bases. Trimming took 2 bases from V and 7 from J; bases not matched to a gene: 8. The CDR3 is made up of 15 amino acids. Germline V lookup: CDR1 MNHEY, CDR2 SVGEGT. The CDR3 region is CASSYGSGSQNEQFF. The CDR3, as DNA: TGTGCCAGCAGTTACGGTAGCGGGTCTCAAAATGAGCAGTTCTTC.

The V gene is TRBV18, the J gene TRBJ2-6; D is unclear. Germline lookup yields CDR1 KGHSH and CDR2 LQKENI. The length of the CDR3 is 15 residues. V lost 3 bases, J lost 2 bases, and 8 bases lay in between. Here the CDR3 reads CASSPSSPGANVLTF. CDR3 in DNA: TGTGCCAGCTCACCCTCCTCCCCTGGGGCCAACGTCCTGACTTTC.

This clonotype is a singleton in its sample. Mismatch with germline at one junction end may stem from a read error. This chain connects TRBV29-1 to TRBJ2-3; possibly TRBD2 for D (6 bases). CDR1 and CDR2 from the germline V gene are SQVTM and ANQGSEA. CDR3 length: 12 amino acids. The CDR3 region has the DNA TGCAACGTTGTGTCGGGAGTTGATACGCAGTATTTT. Its translation: CNVVSGVDTQYF.

The chain uses TRBV28 and TRBJ2-7, with a possible D match to TRBD2 (5 bases). The germline gives CDR1 MDHEN, CDR2 SYDVKM. V lost 3 bases to trimming and J lost 5 bases, with 11 bases between them. The CDR3 sequence is 13 residues long. CDR3 bases: TGTGCCAGCAGTTTCTCGGACTTAAACGAGCAGTACTTC. Protein product: CASSFSDLNEQYF. The full variable domain, its missing parts supplied by reference TRBV28 and TRBJ2-7, is DVKVTQSSRYLVKRTGEKVFLECVQDMDHENMFWYRQDPGLGLRLIYFSYDVKMKEKGDIPEGYSVSREKKERFSLILESASTNQTSMYLCASSFSDLNEQYFGPGTRLTVT.

This clonotype was found a few times. The gene calls are TRBV29-1 and TRBJ2-1; 12 nucleotides line up with TRBD2. Germline loops: CDR1 SQVTM, CDR2 ANQGSEA. This CDR3 spans 16 amino acids. V lost 2 bases to trimming and J lost 4 bases; unmatched junction nucleotides: 6. CDR3 region: CSVEPRTSGEYNEQFF. For the CDR3, the DNA is TGCAGCGTTGAACCCCGGACTAGCGGGGAATACAATGAGCAGTTCTTC.

The V gene is TRBV7-2, the J gene TRBJ2-3, with 10 bases that match TRBD2. Trimming cost V 5 bases and J 3 bases; bases outside gene matches: 5. CDR3 size: 15 residues. Germline V gene sequence: CDR1 SGHTA, CDR2 FQGNSA. Written as DNA, the CDR3 is TGTGCCAGCAGCAAGTGGACTAGCGGAACAGATACGCAGTATTTT. Translating it yields CASSKWTSGTDTQYF.

This clonotype was picked up a small number of times. This chain uses TRBV7-6 with TRBJ2-3, with D maybe TRBD1 (7 bases). V was clipped by 4 bases and J by 2 bases, with 13 bases between them. The CDR3 spans 15 residues. Germline-derived CDR1 and CDR2 are SGHVS and FNYEAQ. The CDR3 is CASSWRDSLTDTQYF. CDR3 DNA sequence: TGTGCCAGCAGCTGGCGGGACAGCCTCACAGATACGCAGTATTTT.

This chain connects TRBV28 to TRBJ2-2, with D possibly TRBD2 on 5 matching bases. CDR3 length: 14 amino acids. Trimming took off 3 bases at V and 5 bases at J, with 10 bases between the two ends. In germline, CDR1 is MDHEN, CDR2 SYDVKM. DNA of the CDR3: TGTGCCAGCAGTTTGTATCGGGGAACCGGGGAGCTGTTTTTT. Protein product: CASSLYRGTGELFF.

The CDR3 reads CASSGPYSSTDTQYF. The DNA for the CDR3 is TGTGCCAGCAGTGGGCCTTATTCTAGCACAGATACGCAGTATTTT. The chain couples TRBV12-3 or TRBV12-4 to TRBJ2-3, with D uncertain. This CDR3 comprises 15 residues. The V gene lost 5 bases and the J gene lost 0 bases, with 12 bases spanning the gap.

The table lists this clonotype with a few counts. The chain is built from TRBV9 and TRBJ2-7, with 12 bases identical to TRBD2. The germline gives CDR1 SGDLS, CDR2 YYNGEE. The CDR3 contains 14 residues. Trimming cost V 3 bases and J 7 bases; bases outside gene matches: 5. CDR3 nucleotides: TGTGCCAGCAGCGCTAGCGGGGGGGCGGGTGAGCAGTACTTC. Protein: CASSASGGAGEQYF.

This clonotype has more than one count but fewer than ten. The chain employs TRBV6-2 or TRBV6-3 and TRBJ2-7, with TRBD1 matching 8 bases. This CDR3 has 13 amino acids. V was clipped by 10 bases and J by 5 bases; unmatched bases: 10. Germline CDR1 is MNHEY and CDR2 is SVGEGT. In nucleotides, the CDR3 is TGTGCCACCACTGGACAGGGAAGGGACGAGCAGTACTTC. This codes for CATTGQGRDEQYF.

The rearrangement uses TRBV15 and TRBJ1-4; D unclear. CDR3 length: 14 amino acids. The V and J ends lost 3 bases and 4 bases respectively, with 9 bases between them. CDR1 and CDR2 (germline): LNHNV, YYDKDF (reference sequence). DNA for the CDR3: TGTGCCACCAGCAGGGACGGGAATAATGAAAAACTGTTTTTT. It is translated as CATSRDGNNEKLFF.

The chain uses TRBV4-2 and TRBJ2-7; D perhaps matches TRBD1 (5 bases). V was clipped by 0 bases and J by 2 bases, with 11 bases between them. Germline assignment: CDR1 LGHNA and CDR2 YNFKEQ. The CDR3 has 15 residues. CDR3 in DNA: TGTGCCAGCAGCCAAGAGCAGGGTATGACCTACGAGCAGTACTTC. Its translation is CASSQEQGMTYEQYF.

This clonotype was seen more than once but under ten times. J is TRBJ2-3 and V is TRBV29-1, with 10 bases aligning to TRBD1. Germline values: CDR1 SQVTM, CDR2 ANQGSEA. The CDR3 runs to 15 residues. The CDR3 DNA reads as TGCAGTGCCTCCACCGGACAGGGGGGCACAGATACGCAGTATTTT. Translated: CSASTGQGGTDTQYF.

This rearrangement joins TRBV29-1 to TRBJ2-3; D possibly corresponds to TRBD2 (5 bases). CDR1 is SQVTM, CDR2 ANQGSEA, per germline. This CDR3 has 15 amino acids. V was trimmed by 0 bases and J by 2 bases, leaving 12 bases between them. The CDR3 loop reads CSVEDLGGTTDTQYF. CDR3 nucleotide sequence: TGCAGCGTTGAAGATCTTGGAGGAACCACAGATACGCAGTATTTT.

This clonotype appeared a few times. The gene calls are TRBV12-3 or TRBV12-4 and TRBJ1-2; 7 bases line up with TRBD1. The V and J ends lost 8 bases and 8 bases, in that order; junction bases with no gene match: 14. The CDR3 has 14 amino acids. The CDR3 DNA reads as TGTGCCAGCGCGAGGGACAGTCGATTCTTCGGCTACACCTTC. It yields the protein CASARDSRFFGYTF.